This TCR beta chain was captured in a study of cytomegalovirus exposure and HLA in healthy donors. On the study more broadly: The 120 validation repertoires were produced on the same platform as the roughly 700 repertoires of the first cohort. This was reported in a later analysis.

As concerns this clone: The antigen is undetermined.

Measured with immunoSEQ multiplex PCR; TCRdb has only the in-frame clones, and not every one. The sample comprises about 170,000 clones, 65% to 90% of which are singletons, and approximately 2.4% rests with the top ten. Study-wide findings and caveats: Subsequent analysis of the 100 to 150 validation repertoires found a tendency for first-cohort TCR clusters to co-occur.

The source of this sequence is a woman under 30 in good health and CMV-seronegative. Sequenced material: PBMCs.

This chain's CDR3 is CASSPGLAEADTQYF. The CDR3 coding sequence is TGTGCCAGCAGCCCGGGACTAGCGGAAGCAGATACGCAGTATTTT. This chain uses TRBV7-2 with TRBJ2-3; TRBD2 aligns across 11 bases. V lost 5 bases and J lost 4; bases outside the gene matches: 5. Germline V lookup: CDR1 SGHTA, CDR2 FQGNSA. The CDR3 loop spans 15 amino acids.